The T cell receptor (beta chain) described here comes from a study of metastatic and nonmetastatic thyroid tumors. TCRdb called clones again from the PCR reads with MiXCR. The sample contains about 35,000 clones, 17% of which appear only once. Every patient was untreated before thyroid surgery. This clone has a count of ten or more. V was pared by 3 bases and J by 2 bases, with 9 bases between. The CDR3 consists of 14 residues. The germline V gene has CDR1 MRHNA and CDR2 SNTAGT. Source material: blood. This chain links TRBV6-4 with TRBJ2-3; D unresolved. This receptor was obtained from a male donor with papillary thyroid cancer or a benign thyroid nodule (not recorded which). Some clones in this sample may be carry-over from other donors' samples. In DNA, the CDR3 is TGTGCCAGCAGTGAGCGCGGAGACACAGATACGCAGTATTTT. It yields the protein CASSERGDTDTQYF.